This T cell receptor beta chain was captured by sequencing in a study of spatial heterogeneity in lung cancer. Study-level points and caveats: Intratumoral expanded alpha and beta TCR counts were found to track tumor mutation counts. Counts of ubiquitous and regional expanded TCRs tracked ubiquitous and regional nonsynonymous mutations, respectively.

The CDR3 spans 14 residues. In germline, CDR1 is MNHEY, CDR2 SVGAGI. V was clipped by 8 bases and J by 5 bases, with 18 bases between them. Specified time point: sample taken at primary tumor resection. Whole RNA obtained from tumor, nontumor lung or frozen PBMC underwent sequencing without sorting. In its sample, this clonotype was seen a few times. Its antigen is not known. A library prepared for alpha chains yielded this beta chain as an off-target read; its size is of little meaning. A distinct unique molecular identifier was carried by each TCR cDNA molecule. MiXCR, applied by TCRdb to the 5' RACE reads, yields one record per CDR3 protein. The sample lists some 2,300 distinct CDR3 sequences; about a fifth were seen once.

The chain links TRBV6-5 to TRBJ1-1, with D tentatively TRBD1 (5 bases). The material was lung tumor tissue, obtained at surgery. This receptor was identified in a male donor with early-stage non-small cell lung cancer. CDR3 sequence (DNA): TGTGCCAGCTCCTTTGACTCCCCAGGGACTGAAGCTTTCTTT. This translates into CASSFDSPGTEAFF.